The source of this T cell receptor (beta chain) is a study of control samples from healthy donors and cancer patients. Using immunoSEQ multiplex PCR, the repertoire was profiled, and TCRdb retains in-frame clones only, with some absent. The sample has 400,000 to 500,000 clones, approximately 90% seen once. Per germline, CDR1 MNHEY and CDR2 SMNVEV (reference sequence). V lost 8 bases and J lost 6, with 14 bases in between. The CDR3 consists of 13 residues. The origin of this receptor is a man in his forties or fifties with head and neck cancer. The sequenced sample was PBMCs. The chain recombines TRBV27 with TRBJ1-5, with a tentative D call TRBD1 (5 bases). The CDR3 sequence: CASGASGSQPQHF. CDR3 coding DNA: TGTGCCAGCGGAGCCTCAGGGAGTCAGCCCCAGCATTTT.